The text below deals with one T cell receptor beta chain. The antigen is not known. This sample stems from a study of cytomegalovirus exposure and HLA in healthy donors. The germline V gene encodes CDR1 SNHLY and CDR2 FYNNEI. J lost 9 bases, V lost 10 bases, and 15 bases had no gene match. The CDR3 runs 14 residues. Broader study findings: Listed as cytomegalovirus-associated were approximately 160 TCR beta chains. First-cohort TCR clusters were later found to tend to co-occur in the 90 to 150 validation repertoires.

The donors were members of the roughly 120-subject validation cohort (separate from the approximately 650-subject first cohort). Generated by immunoSEQ multiplex PCR, the TCRdb table keeps only in-frame clones and is missing some. The sample consists of 110,000 or so clones, approximately 85% of them appearing once. This clonotype originated in a woman aged 18-30 years in good health and CMV-seronegative. This chain uses TRBV2 with TRBJ1-2; 9 bases match TRBD1. The sequenced sample consisted of PBMCs. The CDR3 sequence is CATIPGGQGVSYTF. The CDR3 region has the DNA TGTGCCACCATCCCGGGGGGACAGGGTGTAAGCTACACCTTC. The full variable domain, with the rest looked up from reference TRBV2 and TRBJ1-2, is EPEVTQTPSHQVTQMGQEVILRCVPISNHLYFYWYRQILGQKVEFLVSFYNNEISEKSEIFDDQFSVERPDGSNFTLKIRSTKLEDSAMYFCATIPGGQGVSYTFGSGTRLTVV.